These 7 T cell receptor beta chains were all obtained from the same sample, sequenced in a study of T cells in Graves' hyperthyroidism and ophthalmopathy. TCR beta CDR3 sequences were amplified from RNA transcripts. HTBI primers were used for first-round RT-PCR of the TCR CDR3. TCRdb used MiXCR to reprocess the multiplex PCR reads, holding one entry per CDR3 protein. The sample includes around 620,000 distinct CDR3 sequences, under 20% of them seen just once. Sequencing was carried out using blood. All receptors derive from a woman younger than 45 with Graves' hyperthyroidism.

This clonotype was seen repeatedly, ten times or more. The rearrangement links TRBV27 to TRBJ1-5, with 8 bases that match TRBD1. CDR1 is MNHEY and CDR2 is SMNVEV in the germline V gene (reference sequence). The trim removed 0 bases at V and 2 bases at J, leaving 12 bases unmatched. The CDR3 has 19 amino acids. This CDR3 reads CASSLSYLQGAGRNQPQHF. CDR3 sequence (DNA): TGTGCCAGCAGTTTATCATATCTTCAGGGGGCTGGGCGCAATCAGCCCCAGCATTTT.

In this sample, this clonotype turned up a few times. The gene calls are TRBV10-3 and TRBJ2-7; D is unclear. CDR1 and CDR2 (germline): ENHRY, SYGVKD. The V gene lost 10 bases and the J gene lost 2 bases, with 18 bases spanning the gap. The CDR3 is 14 amino acids. The CDR3 reads CASRRTDQTYEQYF. Here the CDR3 DNA reads TGTGCCAGCAGACGAACGGACCAAACCTACGAGCAGTACTTC.

This clonotype has ten or more counts. V gene TRBV5-1 combines with J gene TRBJ2-3; 10 bases line up with TRBD2. Germline lookup yields CDR1 SGHRS and CDR2 YFSETQ. J was trimmed by 2 bases and V by 4 bases; bases with no gene match: 4. This CDR3 contains 15 residues. The CDR3 DNA reads TGCGCCAGCAGCCTCGGGACTAGCGACACAGATACGCAGTATTTT. Its translation: CASSLGTSDTDTQYF.

Points on this clonotype: A much larger clone is a single base away; this may be a read error. Since no conserved phenylalanine or tryptophan closes the CDR3, a read error is the likely cause. The V gene is TRBV19, the J gene TRBJ1-1, with a weak D call TRBD1 (5 bases). Germline loops: CDR1 LNHDA, CDR2 SQIVND (reference sequence). CDR3 size: 15 residues. Trimming took 3 bases from V and 1 from J, leaving 12 bases between them. The CDR3: CASSIMGVRNTEAFS. The CDR3 region has the DNA TGTGCCAGTAGTATTATGGGGGTGAGGAACACTGAAGCTTTCTCT.

This clonotype was recorded at least ten times. The rearrangement links TRBV18 to TRBJ1-1; TRBD1 agrees at 7 bases. The germline V gene encodes CDR1 KGHSH and CDR2 LQKENI. The CDR3 contains 13 residues. The V segment lost 5 bases and the J segment 8 bases; nucleotides outside the gene matches: 8. The chain's CDR3 is CASSDTGAREAFF. The CDR3 nucleotides read TGTGCCAGCTCAGATACAGGGGCCCGGGAAGCTTTCTTT.

This clonotype was seen many times. The rearrangement uses TRBV11-3 and TRBJ1-1; perhaps TRBD1 as D (5 bases). CDR1 is SGHNT and CDR2 is YENEEA in the germline V gene. There are 15 residues in the CDR3. Trimming removed 1 base from V and 3 bases from J, with 12 bases in between. The CDR3 is CASSLGRGRDTEAFF. The DNA of the CDR3 is TGTGCCAGCAGCTTAGGGAGGGGAAGGGACACTGAAGCTTTCTTT.

This clonotype was seen repeatedly, ten times or more. V gene TRBV28 combines with J gene TRBJ1-5; D uncertain. Germline CDR1 MDHEN, CDR2 SYDVKM. CDR3 length equals 15 residues. Trimming took 7 bases from V and 1 from J, leaving 14 bases between them. The CDR3 sequence is CASKKSLGSNQPQHF. CDR3 sequence (DNA): TGTGCCAGCAAGAAGTCGCTGGGGAGCAATCAGCCCCAGCATTTT.